The TCR beta chain under discussion was sequenced for a study of beta chain features in type 1 diabetes. Study details: The patients were much like the healthy donors in age, gender and cell yields. General study points: Any HLA effect on TCRB rearrangement was left unresolved by small sub-analyses. For Type 1 diabetes patients, all four CD4+ subsets carried TCRB CDR3s that were moderately but significantly shorter.

V lost 6 bases and J 7 bases, leaving 16 bases between the germline ends. The germline V gene has CDR1 SNHLY and CDR2 FYNNEI. The CDR3 loop spans 15 amino acids. Sequenced material consisted of expressed TCRB transcripts (all of the isolated RNA was reverse transcribed). Sequencing was performed with immunoSEQ multiplex PCR; in TCRdb, only in-frame clones are kept and a portion is missing. Here the sample spans about 150,000 clones, about 13% being singletons. This clone was observed at least ten times. Its antigen remains unknown. Sequenced sample: central memory CD4+ T cells from blood. The V and J genes are TRBV2 and TRBJ1-6; TRBD1 is a possible D gene (5 bases). This receptor was identified in a man between 18 and 35 years old with type 1 diabetes. CDR3 coding DNA: TGTGCCAGCAGACGGGAGGCAGGGATAAATTCACCCCTCCACTTT. It yields the protein CASRREAGINSPLHF.